This T cell receptor beta chain was recovered during a study of cytomegalovirus exposure and HLA in healthy donors. With regard to this clone: One junction end disagrees with the germline gene, perhaps due to a read error.

With 60 Vbeta and 13 Jbeta primers, the PCR was carried out. The protocol was immunoSEQ multiplex PCR, while the TCRdb copy is restricted to in-frame clones and leaves out a portion. The sample has approximately 100,000 clones; 79% are singletons. The CDR3 is 16 amino acids. Germline V CDR1 and CDR2: SEHNR, FQNEAQ (reference sequence). The TCR was taken from a female donor in good health and CMV-seropositive. The V gene is TRBV7-9, the J gene TRBJ1-5; 8 nucleotides line up with TRBD1. The sequenced sample consisted of PBMCs. CDR3 sequence reads: CSSSLGTGDPNQPQHF. In nucleotides, the CDR3 is TGTTCCAGCAGCTTAGGGACAGGCGACCCCAATCAGCCCCAGCATTTT.